This TCR beta chain was identified in a study of blood T cell repertoires in COVID-19. Clones were read by immunoSEQ multiplex PCR, and TCRdb kept only the in-frame ones, dropping some. The profile shows about 150,000 clones, over 70% of them singletons. With 5 bases clipped from V and 6 bases from J, the junction kept 7 bases outside the gene matches. Germline V gene sequence: CDR1 SEHNR, CDR2 FQNEAQ (reference sequence). This CDR3 contains 15 residues. The chain joins TRBV7-9 to TRBJ1-6, with 7 positions matching TRBD1. Sequencing was done on a sample of peripheral blood. This sequence was found in a man in his 60s with active or convalescent COVID-19. The CDR3 bases are TGTGCCAGCAGCACAGACAGGGACCTTAATTCACCCCTCCACTTT. It translates to CASSTDRDLNSPLHF.